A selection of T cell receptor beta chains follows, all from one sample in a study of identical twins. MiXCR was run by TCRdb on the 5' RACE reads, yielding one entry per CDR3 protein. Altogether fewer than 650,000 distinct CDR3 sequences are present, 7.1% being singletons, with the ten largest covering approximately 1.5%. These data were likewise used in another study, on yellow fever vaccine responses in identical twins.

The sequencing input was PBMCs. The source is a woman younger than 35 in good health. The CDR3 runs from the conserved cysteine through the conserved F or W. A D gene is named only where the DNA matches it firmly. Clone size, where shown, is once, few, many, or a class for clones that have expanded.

CAGRRTSGNTIYF | TGTGCCGGCAGACGGACCTCTGGAAACACCATATATTTT | NA | TRBV12-3/TRBV12-4 | many | TRBJ1-3
CASSQPGGGTEAFF | TGTGCCAGCAGCCAACCAGGGGGCGGCACTGAAGCTTTCTTT | TRBD1 | TRBV3-1 | NA | TRBJ1-1
CASSSTGTGIFYNEQFF | TGTGCCAGCAGCTCAACCGGGACAGGGATCTTCTACAATGAGCAGTTCTTC | TRBD1 | TRBV5-6 | few | TRBJ2-1
CSVNLGYNEQFF | TGCAGCGTGAATTTAGGTTACAATGAGCAGTTCTTC | NA | TRBV29-1 | many | TRBJ2-1
CSAKAVGLAGGTDTQYF | TGCAGTGCTAAAGCGGTGGGGCTAGCGGGGGGCACAGATACGCAGTATTTT | TRBD2 | TRBV20-1 | few | TRBJ2-3
CASSLAGTGVRGETQYF | TGTGCCAGCAGCTTGGCCGGGACAGGGGTCCGAGGCGAGACCCAGTACTTC | TRBD1 | TRBV5-8 | NA | TRBJ2-5
CSASDDTQYF | TGCAGTGCTAGCGACGATACGCAGTATTTT | NA | TRBV20-1 | few | TRBJ2-3
CASSSLSGIWDEQFF | TGTGCCAGCAGTTCTCTGAGCGGGATTTGGGATGAGCAGTTCTTC | TRBD2 | TRBV6-2/TRBV6-3 | NA | TRBJ2-1
CASSFQTGTTDTQYF | TGTGCCAGCAGCTTTCAGACAGGGACCACAGATACGCAGTATTTT | TRBD1 | TRBV5-5 | NA | TRBJ2-3
CSASVSGKVEQYF | TGCAGTGCTAGTGTTAGCGGGAAGGTCGAGCAGTACTTC | TRBD2 | TRBV20-1 | few | TRBJ2-7
CATSRTGDNTGELFF | TGTGCCACCAGCCGGACAGGGGATAACACCGGGGAGCTGTTTTTT | TRBD1 | TRBV24-1 | few | TRBJ2-2
CASSLVGVEQYF | TGTGCCAGCAGCTTGGTGGGGGTTGAGCAGTACTTC | NA | TRBV5-4 | few | TRBJ2-7
CASSEDRGQANEKLFF | TGTGCCAGCAGCGAGGACAGGGGGCAAGCTAATGAAAAACTGTTTTTT | TRBD1 | TRBV25-1 | few | TRBJ1-4
CASSPETYYGYTF | TGTGCCAGCTCACCGGAGACTTACTATGGCTACACCTTC | NA | TRBV18 | NA | TRBJ1-2
CASSLGDRIQNTEAFF | TGTGCCAGCAGTTTAGGGGACAGGATACAAAACACTGAAGCTTTCTTT | TRBD1 | TRBV12-3/TRBV12-4 | many | TRBJ1-1
CASTPWGVSTDTQYF | TGTGCCAGCACCCCCTGGGGGGTTAGCACAGATACGCAGTATTTT | NA | TRBV6-2/TRBV6-3 | few | TRBJ2-3
CASSWAFQGNEQFF | TGTGCCAGCAGTTGGGCATTTCAAGGCAATGAGCAGTTCTTC | NA | TRBV12-3/TRBV12-4 | NA | TRBJ2-1
CASRERWSNQPQHF | TGCGCCAGCAGGGAAAGATGGAGCAATCAGCCCCAGCATTTT | NA | TRBV10-2 | NA | TRBJ1-5
CAISGGSWAFF | TGTGCCATCAGTGGAGGCAGCTGGGCTTTCTTT | NA | TRBV10-3 | many | TRBJ1-1
CSVEPQRDRAPLGEYF | TGCAGCGTTGAACCCCAACGGGACAGGGCTCCCTTAGGGGAGTACTTC | TRBD1 | TRBV29-1 | many | TRBJ2-7
CASSLDFNNEQFF | TGCGCCAGCAGCCTGGACTTCAACAATGAGCAGTTCTTC | NA | TRBV5-1 | many | TRBJ2-1
CASSSDREDTEAFF | TGTGCCAGCAGCTCGGACAGGGAGGACACTGAAGCTTTCTTT | TRBD1 | TRBV7-9 | many | TRBJ1-1
CASSSGLAETQYF | TGCGCCAGCAGCTCCGGACTAGCAGAGACCCAGTACTTC | TRBD2 | TRBV5-1 | many | TRBJ2-5
CASSLSGTLNTEAFF | TGTGCCAGCAGTCTCTCCGGGACATTGAACACTGAAGCTTTCTTT | NA | TRBV2 | few | TRBJ1-1
CASSPGGKRPGANEQFF | TGTGCCAGCAGCCCAGGGGGGAAGAGACCGGGGGCCAATGAGCAGTTCTTC | NA | TRBV11-2 | few | TRBJ2-1
CASSLGRQLNTGELFF | TGTGCCAGCAGCTTGGGTCGGCAGTTAAACACCGGGGAGCTGTTTTTT | NA | TRBV5-6 | NA | TRBJ2-2
CASSQTTGAQETQYF | TGTGCCAGCAGCCAGACAACAGGAGCTCAAGAGACCCAGTACTTC | NA | TRBV7-7 | NA | TRBJ2-5
CASSSDRVTYEQYF | TGTGCCAGCAGCTCCGACAGGGTGACGTACGAGCAGTACTTC | TRBD1 | TRBV2 | few | TRBJ2-7
CASRYVGTHYGYTF | TGCGCCAGCAGATACGTCGGGACACACTATGGCTACACCTTC | NA | TRBV5-1 | few | TRBJ1-2